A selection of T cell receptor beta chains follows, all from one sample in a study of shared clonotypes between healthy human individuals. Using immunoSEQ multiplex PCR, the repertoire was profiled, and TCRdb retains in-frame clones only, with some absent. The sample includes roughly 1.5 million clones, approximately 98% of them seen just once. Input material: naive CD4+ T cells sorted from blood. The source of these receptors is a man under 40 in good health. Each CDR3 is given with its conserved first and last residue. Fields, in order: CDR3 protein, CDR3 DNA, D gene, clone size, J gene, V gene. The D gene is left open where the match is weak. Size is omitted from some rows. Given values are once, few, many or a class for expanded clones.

CASSHAGTNTGELFF	TGCGCCAGCAGCCACGCCGGGACAAACACCGGGGAGCTGTTTTTT	.	.	TRBJ2-2	TRBV4-3
CASSPQGSTEAFF	TGTGCCAGCAGCCCTCAGGGAAGCACTGAAGCTTTCTTT	.	.	TRBJ1-1	TRBV27
CASSTGVDTEAFF	TGCGCCAGCAGCACTGGTGTGGACACTGAAGCTTTCTTT	.	.	TRBJ1-1	TRBV5-1
CASTGGWGSSYEQYF	TGTGCCAGCACAGGAGGCTGGGGGAGCTCCTACGAGCAGTACTTC	.	.	TRBJ2-7	TRBV18
CASSPGTVTDTQYF	TGTGCCAGCAGCCCCGGGACCGTTACGGATACGCAGTATTTT	.	.	TRBJ2-3	TRBV5-4
CASSTGLPGDTQYF	TGTGCCAGCAGCACGGGACTCCCTGGGGATACGCAGTATTTT	.	.	TRBJ2-3	TRBV28
CASSSSGMAGELFF	TGCGCCAGCAGCTCGTCAGGGATGGCCGGGGAGCTGTTTTTT	.	.	TRBJ2-2	TRBV5-1
CASSPQAGGYNEQFF	TGTGCCAGCAGTCCTCAAGCGGGAGGCTACAATGAGCAGTTCTTC	TRBD2	.	TRBJ2-1	TRBV6-1
CASSREGYNEQFF	TGCGCCAGCTCCAGGGAAGGGTACAATGAGCAGTTCTTC	.	.	TRBJ2-1	TRBV5-1
CASSTTSVRSWGVEQYF	TGTGCCAGCAGCACCACCTCCGTCCGGTCATGGGGGGTGGAGCAGTACTTC	.	.	TRBJ2-7	TRBV7-2
CASSLPGVMNTEAFF	TGTGCCAGCAGCCTCCCGGGGGTTATGAACACTGAAGCTTTCTTT	.	.	TRBJ1-1	TRBV5-4
CASTSLRGTSGTDTQYF	TGTGCCAGCACCTCTCTTCGTGGGACTAGCGGCACAGATACGCAGTATTTT	TRBD2	.	TRBJ2-3	TRBV5-4
CASSPMGGTQYF	TGTGCCAGCAGTCCCATGGGGGGGACCCAGTACTTC	.	.	TRBJ2-5	TRBV11-2
CASSQEDRGLETQYF	TGCGCCAGCAGCCAAGAGGACAGGGGGTTGGAGACCCAGTACTTC	TRBD1	.	TRBJ2-5	TRBV4-3
CASSFRGLRTEAFF	TGTGCCAGCAGCTTCCGGGGGTTACGCACTGAAGCTTTCTTT	.	.	TRBJ1-1	TRBV5-6
CASSLRGGSGANVLTF	TGTGCCAGCAGCTTGCGTGGGGGCTCTGGGGCCAACGTCCTGACTTTC	.	few	TRBJ2-6	TRBV5-4
CASSQDSSGIYNEQFF	TGCGCCAGCAGCCAAGATTCTAGCGGGATCTACAATGAGCAGTTCTTC	TRBD2	.	TRBJ2-1	TRBV4-3
CASSSQATTRVAYEQYF	TGTGCCAGCAGCTCTCAGGCCACGACCAGGGTGGCCTACGAGCAGTACTTC	.	.	TRBJ2-7	TRBV11-2
CAISESGQGARQYF	TGTGCCATCAGTGAGTCCGGACAGGGAGCCCGGCAGTACTTC	TRBD1	.	TRBJ2-7	TRBV10-3
CASSPPRPGYGYTF	TGTGCCAGCAGCCCCCCCCGGCCTGGCTATGGCTACACCTTC	.	few	TRBJ1-2	TRBV5-8
CASRLSRDRGDEKLFF	TGTGCCAGCAGATTGTCTCGGGACAGGGGGGATGAAAAACTGTTTTTT	TRBD1	.	TRBJ1-4	TRBV2
CASSEWGSNQPQHF	TGTGCCAGCAGTGAATGGGGCTCCAATCAGCCCCAGCATTTT	.	.	TRBJ1-5	TRBV2
CASSRDESGNTIYF	TGCGCCAGCAGCAGGGACGAGTCAGGAAACACCATATATTTT	.	.	TRBJ1-3	TRBV5-1
CASTFSGGPLETQYF	TGTGCCAGCACCTTTTCGGGAGGGCCGCTCGAGACCCAGTACTTC	TRBD2	.	TRBJ2-5	TRBV9
CASSLDQREWETQYF	TGTGCCAGCAGCTTAGACCAGCGGGAGTGGGAGACCCAGTACTTC	TRBD2	.	TRBJ2-5	TRBV7-2
CASSYGSGPPEQFF	TGTGCCAGCAGTTACGGGAGTGGACCCCCTGAGCAGTTCTTC	.	.	TRBJ2-1	TRBV28
CASSQLGQGETQYF	TGTGCCAGCTCACAACTGGGACAGGGTGAGACCCAGTACTTC	TRBD1	.	TRBJ2-5	TRBV18
CASSIRDSNQPQHF	TGTGCCAGTAGTATCCGGGATAGCAATCAGCCCCAGCATTTT	.	.	TRBJ1-5	TRBV19
CASSSVAGGNTDTQYF	TGTGCCAGCAGTTCCGTAGCGGGAGGTAACACAGATACGCAGTATTTT	TRBD2	.	TRBJ2-3	TRBV6-6
CATSRDPLLAEGRFHEQFF	TGTGCCACCAGCAGAGATCCTTTGCTAGCGGAGGGCCGATTTCATGAGCAGTTCTTC	TRBD2	.	TRBJ2-1	TRBV15
CASNRDLNTEAFF	TGCGCCAGCAACCGGGACCTGAACACTGAAGCTTTCTTT	.	.	TRBJ1-1	TRBV10-1
CASSPQGATNEKLFF	TGTGCCAGCTCACCACAGGGGGCAACTAATGAAAAACTGTTTTTT	.	.	TRBJ1-4	TRBV18
CASSPQGGSPYNEQFF	TGTGCCAGCAGCCCACAAGGCGGATCCCCCTACAATGAGCAGTTCTTC	.	.	TRBJ2-1	TRBV5-4
CASSPRGLAEGTYNEQFF	TGCGCCAGCAGCCCCAGGGGTTTAGCGGAGGGAACCTACAATGAGCAGTTCTTC	.	.	TRBJ2-1	TRBV4-1
CASSLVMGTSGGSTDTQYF	TGTGCCAGCAGCTTAGTTATGGGGACTAGCGGAGGAAGCACAGATACGCAGTATTTT	TRBD2	.	TRBJ2-3	TRBV7-9
CASSRGLARYQETQYF	TGTGCCAGCAGCAGGGGACTAGCGCGCTACCAAGAGACCCAGTACTTC	TRBD2	.	TRBJ2-5	TRBV7-2
CASSPVDSNQPQHF	TGTGCCAGCAGCCCAGTGGATAGCAATCAGCCCCAGCATTTT	.	.	TRBJ1-5	TRBV7-9
CASSSSGQGLTEQYF	TGTGCCAGCAGCTCATCGGGACAGGGGTTGACGGAGCAGTACTTC	TRBD1	.	TRBJ2-7	TRBV7-3
CASSLGSGRARGYEQYF	TGTGCCAGCAGTTTAGGTAGCGGGAGGGCCCGGGGTTACGAGCAGTACTTC	TRBD2	.	TRBJ2-7	TRBV27
CASSFRLADRTTNEQFF	TGCGCCAGCAGCTTTCGACTAGCGGACAGAACAACTAATGAGCAGTTCTTC	TRBD2	.	TRBJ2-1	TRBV5-1
CASSPGQGQNTEAFF	TGTGCCAGCAGCCCGGGACAGGGGCAGAACACTGAAGCTTTCTTT	TRBD1	.	TRBJ1-1	TRBV11-3
CASSRDRDTGELFF	TGTGCCAGCTCCCGGGACAGAGACACCGGGGAGCTGTTTTTT	TRBD1	.	TRBJ2-2	TRBV18
CASRTGNYGYTF	TGTGCCAGCAGGACAGGGAACTATGGCTACACCTTC	TRBD1	.	TRBJ1-2	TRBV6-6
CASSLVRGANYGYTF	TGTGCCAGCAGCTTGGTAAGGGGCGCCAACTATGGCTACACCTTC	.	.	TRBJ1-2	TRBV5-6
CASSPEAQGEQYF	TGTGCCAGCTCACCAGAAGCGCAGGGCGAGCAGTACTTC	.	.	TRBJ2-7	TRBV18
CASTPRRDKETQYF	TGTGCCAGCACCCCCCGGAGGGATAAAGAGACCCAGTACTTC	.	once	TRBJ2-5	TRBV2
CASSYQTGQHEKLFF	TGTGCCAGCAGTTACCAAACGGGACAGCATGAAAAACTGTTTTTT	TRBD1	.	TRBJ1-4	TRBV6-6
CASSGGAGTSSYNEQFF	TGTGCCAGCAGCGGGGGAGCGGGTACGAGCTCCTACAATGAGCAGTTCTTC	.	.	TRBJ2-1	TRBV9
CASLYYTGELFF	TGTGCCAGCCTATACTACACCGGGGAGCTGTTTTTT	.	.	TRBJ2-2	TRBV28
CASSFGQGYEQYF	TGTGCCAGCAGCTTCGGACAGGGGTACGAGCAGTACTTC	TRBD1	.	TRBJ2-7	TRBV7-2
CASSHRLAGPNYSYEQYF	TGTGCCAGCAGCCACAGGCTAGCGGGACCAAACTACTCCTACGAGCAGTACTTC	TRBD2	.	TRBJ2-7	TRBV14
CASSEDGLETEQYF	TGTGCCAGCAGTGAAGACGGCCTTGAGACTGAGCAGTACTTC	.	.	TRBJ2-7	TRBV2
CASSLGFGGQAEAFF	TGCGCCAGCAGCTTGGGGTTTGGGGGGCAGGCTGAAGCTTTCTTT	.	.	TRBJ1-1	TRBV5-1
CASSQARGRAPYEQYF	TGCGCCAGCAGCCAAGCCCGGGGGAGGGCCCCCTACGAGCAGTACTTC	TRBD2	.	TRBJ2-7	TRBV4-1